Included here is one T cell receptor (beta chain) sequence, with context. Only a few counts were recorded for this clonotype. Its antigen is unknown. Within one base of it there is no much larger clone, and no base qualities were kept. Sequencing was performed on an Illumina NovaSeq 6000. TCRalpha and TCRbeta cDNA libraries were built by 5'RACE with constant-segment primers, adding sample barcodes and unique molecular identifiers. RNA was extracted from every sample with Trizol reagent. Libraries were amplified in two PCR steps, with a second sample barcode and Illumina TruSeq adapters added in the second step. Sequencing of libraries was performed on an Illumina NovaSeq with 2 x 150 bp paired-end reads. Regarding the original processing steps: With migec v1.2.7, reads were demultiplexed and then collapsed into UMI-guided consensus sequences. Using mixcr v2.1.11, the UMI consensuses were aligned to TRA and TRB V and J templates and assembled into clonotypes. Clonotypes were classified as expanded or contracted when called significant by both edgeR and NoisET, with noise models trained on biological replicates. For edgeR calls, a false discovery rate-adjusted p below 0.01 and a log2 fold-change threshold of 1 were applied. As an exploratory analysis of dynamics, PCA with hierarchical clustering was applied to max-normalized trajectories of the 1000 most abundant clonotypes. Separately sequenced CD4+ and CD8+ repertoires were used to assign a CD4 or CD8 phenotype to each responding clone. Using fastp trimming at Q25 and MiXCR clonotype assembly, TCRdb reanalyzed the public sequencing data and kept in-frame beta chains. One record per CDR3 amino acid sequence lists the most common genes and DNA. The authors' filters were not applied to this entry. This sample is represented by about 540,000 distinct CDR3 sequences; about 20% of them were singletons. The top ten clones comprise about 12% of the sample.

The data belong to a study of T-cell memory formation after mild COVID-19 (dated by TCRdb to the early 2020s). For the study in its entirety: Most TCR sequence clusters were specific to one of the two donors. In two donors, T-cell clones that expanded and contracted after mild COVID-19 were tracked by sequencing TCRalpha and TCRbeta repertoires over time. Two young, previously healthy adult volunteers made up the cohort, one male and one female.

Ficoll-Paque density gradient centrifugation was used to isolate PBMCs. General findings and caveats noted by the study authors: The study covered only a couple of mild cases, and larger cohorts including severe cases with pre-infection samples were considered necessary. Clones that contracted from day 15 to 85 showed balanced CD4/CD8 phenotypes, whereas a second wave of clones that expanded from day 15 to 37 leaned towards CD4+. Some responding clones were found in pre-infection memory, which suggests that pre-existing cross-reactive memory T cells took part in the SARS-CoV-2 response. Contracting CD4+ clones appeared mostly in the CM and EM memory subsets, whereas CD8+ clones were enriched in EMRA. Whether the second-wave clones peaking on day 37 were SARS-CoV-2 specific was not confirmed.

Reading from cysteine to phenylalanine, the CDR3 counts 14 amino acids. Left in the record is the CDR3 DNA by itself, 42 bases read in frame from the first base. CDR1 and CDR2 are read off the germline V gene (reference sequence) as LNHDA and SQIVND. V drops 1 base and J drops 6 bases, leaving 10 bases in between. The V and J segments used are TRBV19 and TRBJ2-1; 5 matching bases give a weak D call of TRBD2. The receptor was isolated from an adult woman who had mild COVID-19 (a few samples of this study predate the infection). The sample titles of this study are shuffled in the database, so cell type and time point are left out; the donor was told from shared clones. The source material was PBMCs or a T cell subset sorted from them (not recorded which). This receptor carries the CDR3 CASSIAGNPNEQFF. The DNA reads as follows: TGTGCCAGTAGTATAGCGGGGAATCCCAATGAGCAGTTCTTC.